Listed below are T cell receptor beta chains from one sample, sequenced in a study of cytomegalovirus exposure and HLA in healthy donors. Clones were read by immunoSEQ multiplex PCR, and TCRdb kept only the in-frame ones, dropping some. The sample has 130,000 or so clones, roughly four fifths seen once. Input material: PBMCs. Receptor source: a female donor in good health and CMV-seropositive. CDR3s include the opening cysteine and the closing phenylalanine or tryptophan. The order of the fields is V gene, clone size, J gene, D gene, CDR3 protein, CDR3 DNA. A D gene is named only where the DNA matches it firmly. The size entry is marked missing in some rows and otherwise reads once, few, many or a size class.

TRBV7-2,-,TRBJ2-3,-,CASSLITSTDTQYF,TGTGCCAGCAGCTTAATAACTAGCACAGATACGCAGTATTTT
TRBV6-5,few,TRBJ2-1,TRBD2,CASSYQSGGAGNEQFF,TGTGCCAGCAGTTACCAAAGCGGGGGGGCCGGGAATGAGCAGTTCTTC
TRBV18,-,TRBJ2-7,-,CASSRDTYEQYF,TGTGCCAGCTCACGGGACACCTACGAGCAGTACTTC
TRBV4-2,-,TRBJ2-4,TRBD2,CASSPRTSGGAGATKNIQYF,TGTGCCAGCAGCCCCCGGACTAGCGGGGGGGCAGGGGCAACCAAAAACATTCAGTACTTC
TRBV28,-,TRBJ2-7,TRBD1,CASSSTGIYEQYF,TGTGCCAGCAGTTCGACAGGGATCTACGAGCAGTACTTC
TRBV4-1,-,TRBJ2-7,TRBD2,CASSQVGLAGEQYF,TGCGCCAGCAGCCAAGTGGGACTAGCAGGCGAGCAGTACTTC
TRBV6-6,-,TRBJ2-1,-,CASSYSQGSSYNEQFF,TGTGCCAGCAGTTACTCACAGGGAAGCTCCTACAATGAGCAGTTCTTC
TRBV19,-,TRBJ2-7,-,CASSIEYGVRVNEQYF,TGTGCCAGTAGTATAGAGTACGGTGTCAGGGTGAACGAGCAGTACTTC
TRBV6-1,-,TRBJ1-5,-,CASSLTGQPDQPQHF,TGTGCCAGCAGCCTAACTGGGCAGCCTGATCAGCCCCAGCATTTT
TRBV27,-,TRBJ2-7,TRBD2,CASSLSIGEGSYEQYF,TGTGCCAGCAGTTTATCGATTGGGGAGGGCTCCTACGAGCAGTACTTC
TRBV7-3,-,TRBJ2-7,TRBD2,CASSFSVASGGNEQYF,TGTGCCAGCAGCTTCTCTGTAGCTAGCGGGGGAAACGAGCAGTACTTC
TRBV4-1,-,TRBJ2-2,TRBD2,CASSQGKSGGGTGELFF,TGCGCCAGCAGCCAAGGAAAATCGGGGGGTGGCACCGGGGAGCTGTTTTTT
TRBV7-2,once,TRBJ2-2,TRBD1,CASSTRQGPGELFF,TGTGCCAGCAGCACCCGACAGGGGCCCGGGGAGCTGTTTTTT
TRBV6-5,-,TRBJ2-5,-,CASSSGGETQYF,TGTGCCAGCAGTTCCGGAGGGGAGACCCAGTACTTC
TRBV19,-,TRBJ2-1,-,CASSWTGISYNEQFF,TGTGCCAGTAGTTGGACGGGGATCTCCTACAATGAGCAGTTCTTC
TRBV28,-,TRBJ1-2,-,CASSFPFLRSGYTF,TGTGCCAGCAGTTTCCCATTTTTGAGAAGTGGCTACACCTTC
TRBV12-5,-,TRBJ1-2,-,CASGLVRVSNYGYTF,TGTGCTAGTGGTTTGGTACGGGTTTCTAACTATGGCTACACCTTC
TRBV19,once,TRBJ2-1,TRBD2,CATLGGDWSGAGEQFF,TGTGCCACTCTGGGAGGGGATTGGTCTGGTGCTGGTGAGCAGTTCTTC
TRBV14,-,TRBJ2-2,TRBD1,CASSQTGTGHTGELFF,TGTGCCAGCAGCCAAACCGGGACAGGGCACACCGGGGAGCTGTTTTTT
TRBV5-1,-,TRBJ1-5,-,CASSPGPYSNQPQHF,TGCGCCAGCAGCCCAGGGCCCTATAGCAATCAGCCCCAGCATTTT
TRBV19,-,TRBJ2-4,TRBD2,CASSPGGGTPLGDIQYF,TGTGCCAGTAGCCCGGGGGGGGGCACCCCATTGGGGGACATTCAGTACTTC
TRBV5-4,-,TRBJ2-1,-,CASSLGRTGYNEQFF,TGTGCCAGCAGCTTGGGGCGGACTGGCTACAATGAGCAGTTCTTC
TRBV19,-,TRBJ2-2,-,CASSMNPPGLTGELFF,TGTGCCAGTAGTATGAACCCACCAGGGCTAACCGGGGAGCTGTTTTTT
TRBV6-1,-,TRBJ1-6,-,CASSPIGGNSPLHF,TGTGCCAGCAGCCCGATTGGGGGCAATTCACCCCTCCACTTT
TRBV19,-,TRBJ2-1,-,CASNTGIGSYNEQFF,TGTGCCAGTAATACAGGGATTGGGTCCTACAATGAGCAGTTCTTC
TRBV6-1,once,TRBJ1-1,-,CASSRSHRNTEAFF,TGTGCCAGCAGTCGGTCCCACAGAAACACTGAAGCTTTCTTT
TRBV10-1,-,TRBJ2-7,-,CASSESRGAYEQYF,TGCGCCAGCAGTGAGTCTCGGGGAGCCTACGAGCAGTACTTC
TRBV5-5,-,TRBJ1-4,TRBD1,CASSRGQLNEKLFF,TGTGCCAGCAGCCGGGGACAGCTTAATGAAAAACTGTTTTTT
TRBV30,once,TRBJ2-5,TRBD1,CAWSAGTGGLGTQYF,TGTGCCTGGAGTGCCGGGACAGGGGGCTTGGGGACCCAGTACTTC
TRBV9,-,TRBJ2-3,TRBD1,CASSEGTGSADTQYF,TGTGCCAGCAGCGAGGGGACAGGTTCCGCAGATACGCAGTATTTT
TRBV6-5,-,TRBJ1-2,-,CASSYSQQGRDYGYTF,TGTGCCAGCAGTTACTCACAACAGGGCAGGGACTATGGCTACACCTTC
TRBV5-4,-,TRBJ2-7,TRBD2,CASSRGLAGSYEQYF,TGTGCCAGCAGCAGGGGACTAGCAGGTTCCTACGAGCAGTACTTC
TRBV19,-,TRBJ2-5,-,CASSGRQRETQYF,TGTGCCAGCTCCGGTAGACAGAGAGAGACCCAGTACTTC
TRBV2,few,TRBJ2-7,-,CASRGTESYEQYF,TGTGCCAGCAGGGGGACTGAATCCTACGAGCAGTACTTC
TRBV6-5,-,TRBJ1-3,-,CASSYGTAGNTIYF,TGTGCCAGCAGTTACGGGACTGCTGGAAACACCATATATTTT
TRBV25-1,few,TRBJ2-3,TRBD2,CASGDYDTQYF,TGTGCCAGCGGGGACTACGATACGCAGTATTTT
TRBV7-3,once,TRBJ2-7,-,CASSLTGEGNEQYF,TGTGCCAGCAGCTTAACCGGGGAAGGGAACGAGCAGTACTTC
TRBV25-1,-,TRBJ2-4,-,CASSGPHKRAKNIQYF,TGTGCCAGCAGTGGACCCCACAAGCGGGCCAAAAACATTCAGTACTTC
TRBV7-9,-,TRBJ2-7,TRBD2,CASSPPPGGDYEQYF,TGTGCCAGCAGCCCACCCCCGGGGGGGGATTACGAGCAGTACTTC